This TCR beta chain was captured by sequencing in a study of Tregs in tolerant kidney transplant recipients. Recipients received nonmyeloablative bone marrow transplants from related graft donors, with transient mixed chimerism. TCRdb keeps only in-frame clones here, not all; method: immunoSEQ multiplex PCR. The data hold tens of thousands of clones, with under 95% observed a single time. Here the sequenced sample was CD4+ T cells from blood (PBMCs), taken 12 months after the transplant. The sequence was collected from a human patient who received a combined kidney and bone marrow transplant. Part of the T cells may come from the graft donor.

The CDR3 protein is CASSPIPLAGGRDTQYF. As DNA, the CDR3 is TGTGCCAGCAGCCCCATTCCCCTAGCGGGGGGACGGGATACGCAGTATTTT. The chain uses TRBV7-3 and TRBJ2-3; 11 bases line up with TRBD2. Trimming cost V 5 bases and J 6 bases; bases outside gene matches: 13. CDR1 is SGHTA and CDR2 is FQGTGA in the germline V gene. The CDR3 has 17 residues.